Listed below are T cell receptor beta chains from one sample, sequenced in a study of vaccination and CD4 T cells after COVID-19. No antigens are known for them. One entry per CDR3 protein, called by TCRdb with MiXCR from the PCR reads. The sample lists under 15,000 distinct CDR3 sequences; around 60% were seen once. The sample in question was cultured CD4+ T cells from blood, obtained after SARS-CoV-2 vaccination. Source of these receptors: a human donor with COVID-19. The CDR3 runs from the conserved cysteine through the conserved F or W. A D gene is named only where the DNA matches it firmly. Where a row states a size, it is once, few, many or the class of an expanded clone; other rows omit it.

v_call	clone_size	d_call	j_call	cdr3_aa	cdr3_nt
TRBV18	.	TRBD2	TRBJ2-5	CASSPTASGGIQETQYF	TGTGCCAGCTCACCAACAGCTAGCGGGGGAATACAAGAGACCCAGTACTTC
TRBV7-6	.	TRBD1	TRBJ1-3	CASSLAGTDSGNTIYF	TGTGCCAGCAGCTTAGCTGGGACAGACTCTGGAAACACCATATATTTT
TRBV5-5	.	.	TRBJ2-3	CASSFLRVDTQYF	TGTGCCAGCAGCTTCCTCAGGGTGGATACGCAGTATTTT
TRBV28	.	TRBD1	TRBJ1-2	CASSSSSQGQGNGYTF	TGTGCCAGCAGCAGTTCAAGCCAGGGACAGGGTAATGGCTACACCTTC
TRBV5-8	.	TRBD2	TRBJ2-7	CASSEGRLADFYEQYF	TGTGCCAGCAGCGAAGGCCGACTAGCGGACTTTTACGAGCAGTACTTC
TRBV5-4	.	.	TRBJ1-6	CASSTKDGNNSPLHF	TGTGCCAGCAGCACAAAGGACGGTAATAATTCACCCCTCCACTTT
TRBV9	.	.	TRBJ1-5	CASSATGGNQPQHF	TGTGCCAGCAGCGCAACCGGGGGCAATCAGCCCCAGCATTTT
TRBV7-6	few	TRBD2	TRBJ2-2	CASSPSNSGANTGELFF	TGTGCCAGCAGCCCGTCCAATAGCGGGGCGAACACCGGGGAGCTGTTTTTT
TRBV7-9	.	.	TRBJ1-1	CASSFFSTEAFF	TGTGCCAGCAGCTTTTTTAGCACTGAAGCTTTCTTT
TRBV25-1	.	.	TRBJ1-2	CASSEEGRGGYGYTF	TGTGCCAGCAGTGAAGAGGGCAGGGGAGGCTATGGCTACACCTTC
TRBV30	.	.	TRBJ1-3	CAWSVGNTIYF	TGTGCCTGGAGTGTGGGAAACACCATATATTTT
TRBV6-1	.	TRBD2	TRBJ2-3	CASKTSGGVDTQYF	TGTGCCAGCAAAACTAGCGGGGGGGTTGATACGCAGTATTTT
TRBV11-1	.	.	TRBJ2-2	CASRSYRRDGELFF	TGTGCCAGCAGATCGTATAGAAGGGACGGGGAGCTGTTTTTT
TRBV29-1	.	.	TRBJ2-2	CSMTGELFF	TGCAGCATGACCGGGGAGCTGTTTTTT
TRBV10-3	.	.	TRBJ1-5	CAISVDRTNQPQHF	TGTGCCATCAGTGTCGACAGGACAAATCAGCCCCAGCATTTT
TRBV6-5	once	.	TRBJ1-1	CASSYSELGAFF	TGTGCCAGCAGTTACTCGGAGTTGGGAGCTTTCTTT
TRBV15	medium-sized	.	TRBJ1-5	CATSREGGVEQPQHF	TGTGCCACCAGCAGAGAGGGGGGAGTAGAGCAGCCCCAGCATTTT
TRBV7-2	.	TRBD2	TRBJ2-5	CASSFGLAGGEETQYF	TGTGCCAGCAGCTTCGGACTAGCGGGGGGGGAAGAGACCCAGTACTTC
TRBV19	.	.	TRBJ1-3	CASSMVRSSSGNTIYF	TGTGCCAGTAGTATGGTCCGATCTAGCTCTGGAAACACCATATATTTT
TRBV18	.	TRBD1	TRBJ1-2	CASSPGTGGIGYGYTF	TGTGCCAGCTCACCTGGGACAGGGGGCATTGGCTATGGCTACACCTTC
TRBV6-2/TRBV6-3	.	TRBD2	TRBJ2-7	CASSSPSGGAVEQYF	TGTGCCAGCAGCTCCCCCAGCGGGGGGGCGGTTGAGCAGTACTTC
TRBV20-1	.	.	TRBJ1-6	CSAHEGGGLTRNSPLHF	TGCAGTGCTCACGAGGGGGGAGGGCTAACCCGAAATTCACCCCTCCACTTT
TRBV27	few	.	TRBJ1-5	CASSFRGPLGGSGSNQPQHF	TGTGCCAGCAGTTTTCGCGGACCTCTCGGGGGCAGCGGGAGCAATCAGCCCCAGCATTTT
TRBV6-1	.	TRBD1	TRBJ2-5	CASTLSQGALETQYF	TGTGCCAGCACTTTATCTCAGGGGGCGTTAGAGACCCAGTACTTC
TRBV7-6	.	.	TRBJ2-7	CAIVEGYEQYF	TGTGCCATAGTAGAGGGCTACGAGCAGTACTTC
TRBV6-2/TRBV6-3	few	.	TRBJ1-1	CASSKGTANTEAFF	TGTGCCAGCAGCAAAGGGACGGCGAACACTGAAGCTTTCTTT
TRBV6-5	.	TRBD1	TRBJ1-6	CASSYSTGQGSSSYNSPLHF	TGTGCCAGCAGTTACTCAACGGGACAGGGGTCCTCCTCCTATAATTCACCCCTCCACTTT
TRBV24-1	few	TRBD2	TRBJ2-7	CATSAGTTLYEQYF	TGTGCCACCAGTGCCGGGACTACCCTCTACGAGCAGTACTTC
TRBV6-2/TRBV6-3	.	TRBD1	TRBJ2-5	CASTSPPPGGSFLQETQYF	TGTGCCAGCACCTCTCCTCCTCCAGGGGGCTCATTCTTACAAGAGACCCAGTACTTC
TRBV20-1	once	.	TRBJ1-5	CSARDWDIGNQPQHF	TGCAGTGCTAGAGATTGGGATATAGGCAATCAGCCCCAGCATTTT
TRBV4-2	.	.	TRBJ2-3	CASSQLMGSLADTQYF	TGTGCCAGCAGCCAGCTCATGGGGTCGCTCGCAGATACGCAGTATTTT
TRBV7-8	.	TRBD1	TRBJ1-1	CASSPDRGLAFF	TGTGCCAGCAGCCCTGACAGGGGATTGGCTTTCTTT
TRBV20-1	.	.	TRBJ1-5	CSATWQGISNQPQHF	TGCAGTGCTACCTGGCAGGGGATCAGCAATCAGCCCCAGCATTTT
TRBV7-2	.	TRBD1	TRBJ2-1	CASSLVAGQGAGNEQFF	TGTGCCAGCAGCTTAGTAGCGGGACAGGGGGCGGGTAATGAGCAGTTCTTC
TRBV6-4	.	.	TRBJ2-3	CASSGGTSTDTQYF	TGTGCCAGCAGTGGGGGGACTAGCACAGATACGCAGTATTTT
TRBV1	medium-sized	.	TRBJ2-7	CTNWTEQYF	TGCACCAATTGGACCGAGCAGTACTTC
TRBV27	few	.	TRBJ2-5	CASSLRGKTQYF	TGTGCCAGCAGTTTACGCGGAAAGACCCAGTACTTC
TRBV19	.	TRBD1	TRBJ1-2	CASSGTGQGLGGYTF	TGTGCCAGTAGTGGAACGGGACAGGGGCTCGGTGGCTACACCTTC
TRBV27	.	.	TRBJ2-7	CASSPLHLGPAYEQYF	TGTGCCAGCAGTCCCCTCCATCTCGGCCCAGCCTACGAGCAGTACTTC
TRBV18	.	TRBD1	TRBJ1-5	CASSPMDRNQPQHF	TGTGCCAGCTCACCCATGGACAGGAATCAGCCCCAGCATTTT
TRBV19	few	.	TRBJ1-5	CASSTGPSNQPQHF	TGTGCCAGTAGTACAGGTCCAAGCAATCAGCCCCAGCATTTT
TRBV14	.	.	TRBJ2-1	CASSQMMLGYNEQFF	TGTGCCAGCAGCCAAATGATGCTAGGCTACAATGAGCAGTTCTTC
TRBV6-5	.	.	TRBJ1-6	CASSYSPPSNSPLHF	TGTGCCAGCAGTTACTCGCCGCCGTCTAATTCACCCCTCCACTTT
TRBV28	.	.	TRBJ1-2	CASSLSARGLDGYTF	TGTGCCAGCAGTTTATCCGCCAGGGGTTTGGATGGCTACACCTTC
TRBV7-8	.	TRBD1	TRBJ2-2	CASKRDRETGELFF	TGTGCCAGCAAACGGGACAGGGAAACCGGGGAGCTGTTTTTT
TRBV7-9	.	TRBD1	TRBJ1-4	CASRRGQGEEKLFF	TGTGCCAGCAGGAGGGGACAGGGGGAGGAAAAACTGTTTTTT
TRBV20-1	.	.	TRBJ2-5	CSGRDILAETQYF	TGCAGTGGCCGGGACATTCTTGCGGAGACCCAGTACTTC
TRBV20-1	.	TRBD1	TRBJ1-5	CSTHGIGGTVNQPQHF	TGCAGTACGCATGGAATCGGGGGGACAGTCAATCAGCCCCAGCATTTT
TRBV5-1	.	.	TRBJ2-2	CASSLDRGGGELFF	TGCGCCAGCAGCTTGGACAGGGGAGGCGGGGAGCTGTTTTTT
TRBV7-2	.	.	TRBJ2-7	CASSRGLGTYEQYF	TGTGCCAGCAGCCGCGGCCTGGGAACCTACGAGCAGTACTTC
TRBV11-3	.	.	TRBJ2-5	CASSLRGYGTGPLVRETQYF	TGTGCCAGCAGCCTAAGGGGTTATGGGACCGGCCCATTGGTCCGGGAGACCCAGTACTTC
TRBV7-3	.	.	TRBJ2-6	CASSLSFGANVLTF	TGTGCCAGCAGCTTAAGCTTTGGGGCCAACGTCCTGACTTTC
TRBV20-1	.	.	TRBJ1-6	CSARGEVSPLHF	TGCAGTGCTAGAGGCGAGGTTTCACCCCTCCACTTT
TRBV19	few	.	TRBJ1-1	CASSMLRLNTEAFF	TGTGCCAGTAGTATGCTACGGCTGAACACTGAAGCTTTCTTT
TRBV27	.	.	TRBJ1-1	CASLGTRNTEAFF	TGTGCCAGTCTTGGGACGCGGAACACTGAAGCTTTCTTT
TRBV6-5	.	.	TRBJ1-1	CASSSPNEWGNTEAFF	TGTGCCAGCAGTTCCCCTAATGAATGGGGAAACACTGAAGCTTTCTTT
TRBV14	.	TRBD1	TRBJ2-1	CASSQLDRVGNEQFF	TGTGCCAGCAGCCAACTAGACAGGGTTGGCAATGAGCAGTTCTTC